Listed here are 27 T cell receptor beta chains from one sample, sequenced in a study of OX40 agonist ivuxolimab in advanced cancers. Profiled with immunoSEQ multiplex PCR; TCRdb holds only in-frame clones, not every one. The sample records tens of thousands of clones, around 80% being singletons. Source: CD4+ or CD8+ T cells sorted from blood, taken in a trial of the OX40 agonist ivuxolimab. The origin of the receptors is an adult with an advanced solid tumor such as melanoma, head and neck, liver or kidney cancer.

This rearrangement joins TRBV13 to TRBJ2-1; 8 bases fit TRBD2. The CDR3 runs to 18 residues. The ends lost 3 bases at V and 0 bases at J; junction bases unmatched: 10. Germline CDR1 is PRHDT and CDR2 is FYEKMQ (reference sequence). CDR3 loop: CASSLRLGGGSSYNEQFF. As DNA, the CDR3 is TGTGCCAGCAGCTTGAGATTAGGCGGGGGGAGCTCCTACAATGAGCAGTTCTTC.

The chain carries TRBV5-1 and TRBJ1-1; TRBD1 matches at 8 bases. The V gene end was trimmed by 4 bases and the J gene end by 6 bases; junction bases not matched to a gene: 11. The CDR3 is 15 amino acids. Germline loops: CDR1 SGHRS, CDR2 YFSETQ. This chain's CDR3 is CASSERTGSAPEAFF. The CDR3 DNA reads as TGCGCCAGCAGCGAAAGGACAGGGTCGGCCCCTGAAGCTTTCTTT.

V and J are TRBV5-1 and TRBJ1-1; TRBD1 matches at 11 bases. The junction had 8 bases not matched to a gene; V was cut back by 2 bases and J by 2 bases. This CDR3 has 17 amino acids. CDR1 SGHRS and CDR2 YFSETQ come from the germline V gene. For the CDR3, the DNA is TGCGCCAGCAGCTTTTTTCGGACAGGGGGCTCAAACACTGAAGCTTTCTTT. Translated, it gives CASSFFRTGGSNTEAFF. The full variable domain, rest sourced from reference TRBV5-1 and TRBJ1-1, is KAGVTQTPRYLIKTRGQQVTLSCSPISGHRSVSWYQQTPGQGLQFLFEYFSETQRNKGNFPGRFSGRQFSNSRSEMNVSTLELGDSALYLCASSFFRTGGSNTEAFFGQGTRLTVV.

This clone occurred a few times. The chain uses TRBV27 and TRBJ2-7; 10 bases agree with TRBD2. Germline assignment: CDR1 MNHEY and CDR2 SMNVEV (reference sequence). This CDR3 has 14 amino acids. V lost 5 bases, J lost 2 bases, and 3 bases stayed unmatched. CDR3 nucleotide sequence: TGTGCCAGCAGTGAGCGGGAGGGCCCCTACGAGCAGTACTTC. It yields the protein CASSEREGPYEQYF.

The gene calls are TRBV13 and TRBJ2-1, with D perhaps matching TRBD1 (6 bases). CDR1 is PRHDT, CDR2 FYEKMQ, per germline (reference sequence). V was trimmed by 3 bases and J by 9 bases, leaving 9 bases between them. The CDR3 totals 12 residues. Here the CDR3 reads CASSLTGGEQFF. In nucleotides, the CDR3 is TGTGCCAGCAGCTTGACAGGTGGTGAGCAGTTCTTC.

This chain connects TRBV19 to TRBJ2-3, with D perhaps matching TRBD1 (5 bases). The CDR3 totals 14 residues. Germline V gene lookup returns CDR1 LNHDA and CDR2 SQIVND (reference sequence). The V end lost 4 bases, the J end lost 2 bases, and 10 bases lay between the germline ends. The CDR3 here is CASSTRQITDTQYF. DNA for the CDR3: TGTGCCAGTAGTACTAGACAGATCACAGATACGCAGTATTTT.

The chain links TRBV6-5 to TRBJ2-7; tentatively, D is TRBD1 (5 bases). CDR3 length equals 15 residues. V lost 4 bases and J 2 bases, leaving 15 bases between the germline ends. Germline loops: CDR1 MNHEY, CDR2 SVGAGI. CDR3 nucleotides: TGTGCCAGCAGTTCTTCAGGGTCAGCCCCCTACGAGCAGTACTTC. The encoded protein is CASSSSGSAPYEQYF.

V usage is TRBV2 and J usage is TRBJ1-4; no reliable D call. V lost 6 bases and J lost 5, with 10 bases in between. This CDR3 is built from 13 residues. Germline lookup yields CDR1 SNHLY and CDR2 FYNNEI. The CDR3 is CASSPGVNEKLFF. Here the CDR3 DNA reads TGTGCCAGCAGCCCCGGGGTAAATGAAAAACTGTTTTTT.

This rearrangement joins TRBV6-5 to TRBJ2-5; 7 positions match TRBD2. Losses at the gene ends were 6 bases for V and 5 bases for J; bases not matched to a gene: 6. This CDR3 comprises 13 residues. Germline loops: CDR1 MNHEY, CDR2 SVGAGI. CDR3 coding DNA: TGTGCCAGCAGCCCGGACGGGGGGGAGACCCAGTACTTC. It translates to CASSPDGGETQYF.

This clone was observed a few times. This chain links TRBV27 with TRBJ2-7; D is perhaps TRBD1 (6 bases). The CDR3 spans 15 residues. Between the trimmed V and J ends, which lost 5 bases and 4 bases, there was a span of 18 bases. CDR1 and CDR2 (germline): MNHEY, SMNVEV (reference sequence). This CDR3 is CASSATTGHLYEQYF. CDR3 nucleotide sequence: TGTGCCAGCAGTGCCACCACGGGACACTTATACGAGCAGTACTTC.

The chain joins TRBV6-6 to TRBJ2-3; 12 bases are a match to TRBD1. Germline V gene data show CDR1 as MNHNY and CDR2 as SVGAGI (reference sequence). The V gene end was trimmed by 11 bases and the J gene end by 5 bases; junction bases not matched to a gene: 8. This CDR3 spans 14 amino acids. CDR3 nucleotide sequence: TGTGCCTGCGGGGACAGGGGGCGCAGAGATACGCAGTATTTT. It specifies CACGDRGRRDTQYF.

This clone was detected once. V is TRBV29-1 and J is TRBJ1-2; 8 bases agree with TRBD1. CDR3 length equals 15 residues. Germline trimming cut 4 bases from V and 4 bases from J; bases unmatched to any gene: 11. In germline, CDR1 is SQVTM, CDR2 ANQGSEA. DNA for the CDR3: TGCAGCGTTGTAAGACAGGGGCTTAGCGGCTATGGCTACACCTTC. Its translation: CSVVRQGLSGYGYTF. The full variable domain, its missing parts supplied by reference TRBV29-1 and TRBJ1-2, is SAVISQKPSRDICQRGTSLTIQCQVDSQVTMMFWYRQQPGQSLTLIATANQGSEATYESGFVIDKFPISRPNLTFSTLTVSNMSPEDSSIYLCSVVRQGLSGYGYTFGSGTRLTVV.

V gene TRBV30 combines with J gene TRBJ1-4; the D is unclear. In germline, CDR1 is GTSNPN, CDR2 SVGIG (reference sequence). The CDR3 runs 16 residues. Trimming stripped 4 bases from V and 4 bases from J, with 19 bases between. For the CDR3, the DNA is TGTGCCTGGAAATATCGACAACCGGCCGTTAATGAAAAACTGTTTTTT. Translation: CAWKYRQPAVNEKLFF.

The rearrangement uses TRBV6-1 and TRBJ2-1; possible D gene TRBD1, 5 bases. Germline V gene data show CDR1 as MNHNS and CDR2 as SASEGT. This CDR3 is built from 15 residues. Trimming took 1 base from V and 13 from J, leaving 20 bases between them. CDR3 region: CASSEGWGSEPRQFF. The CDR3 nucleotides are TGTGCCAGCAGTGAAGGTTGGGGCAGCGAACCTCGTCAGTTCTTC.

The chain has TRBV5-6 and TRBJ1-4; D ambiguous. The CDR3 consists of 14 residues. Germline V gene sequence: CDR1 SGHDT, CDR2 YYEEEE. Trimming took 4 bases from V and 7 from J, leaving 14 bases between them. The CDR3 region has the DNA TGTGCCAGCAGCCTACCCAGGAGCTCTGAAAAACTGTTTTTT. Protein sequence: CASSLPRSSEKLFF.

This clone has only one observation. The V and J genes are TRBV6-1 and TRBJ2-5; D gene ambiguous. Between the trimmed V and J ends, which lost 4 bases and 1 base, there was a span of 7 bases. Germline CDR1 and CDR2: MNHNS and SASEGT. The CDR3 is 13 residues long. The DNA of the CDR3 is TGTGCCAGCAGTGGAACGGGCCAAGAGACCCAGTACTTC. It encodes CASSGTGQETQYF.

V gene TRBV4-2 combines with J gene TRBJ1-2, with 10 bases lining up with TRBD1. V was pared by 0 bases and J by 7 bases, with 14 bases of the junction left unmatched. CDR3 length: 18 residues. CDR1 and CDR2 (germline): LGHNA, YNFKEQ. CDR3 sequence: CASSQDLSLTGGSGGYTF. The CDR3, as DNA: TGTGCCAGCAGCCAAGATTTAAGCTTGACAGGGGGCAGTGGTGGCTACACCTTC.

The chain joins TRBV5-4 to TRBJ1-2, with D perhaps TRBD1 (5 bases). The V gene's germline CDR1 is SGHNT and CDR2 YYREEE (reference sequence). V lost 4 bases and J lost 4, with 17 bases in between. The CDR3 is made up of 15 amino acids. The chain's CDR3 is CASSSPHGAGYGYTF. The DNA for the CDR3 is TGTGCCAGCAGCAGCCCTCATGGGGCTGGCTATGGCTACACCTTC.

The chain carries TRBV7-2 and TRBJ1-2; D uncertain. CDR1 is SGHTA and CDR2 is FQGNSA in the germline V gene. Trimming took 4 bases from V and 2 from J, leaving 8 bases between them. The CDR3 loop spans 13 amino acids. This CDR3 is CASSSYLNYGYTF. The CDR3 DNA reads as TGTGCCAGCAGCTCTTATTTGAACTATGGCTACACCTTC.

V is TRBV19 and J is TRBJ2-7, with TRBD1 identical over 9 bases. V dropped 7 bases and J dropped 3; count of bases not matched to a gene: 16. CDR1 is LNHDA and CDR2 is SQIVND in the germline V gene (reference sequence). The CDR3 spans 17 residues. The CDR3, as DNA: TGTGCCAGTATCCCCCACCCTCGACAGGGGGGGGACTACGAGCAGTACTTC. It codes for CASIPHPRQGGDYEQYF.

CDR3 nucleotides: TGTGCCAGCAGTCTCACGCCCCGAACCGGGGAGCTGTTTTTT. Translating it yields CASSLTPRTGELFF. V usage is TRBV27 and J usage is TRBJ2-2; D ambiguous. The CDR3 has 14 amino acids. Germline CDR1 is MNHEY and CDR2 is SMNVEV (reference sequence). V gave up 5 bases and J gave up 5 bases, with 12 bases separating them.

This chain uses TRBV2 with TRBJ1-2, with 7 bases that match TRBD1. V trimming: 6 bases; J trimming: 8 bases; junction bases outside the gene matches: 21. Germline V CDR1 and CDR2: SNHLY, FYNNEI. The CDR3 has 17 amino acids. CDR3 sequence reads: CASRETADRHDMRGYTF. CDR3 sequence (DNA): TGTGCCAGCAGAGAAACTGCGGACAGGCACGACATGCGAGGCTACACCTTC.

The DNA for the CDR3 is TGTGCCAGCAGCGACGCCGGGACAGAGGCCGGGGAGCTGTTTTTT. Translated: CASSDAGTEAGELFF. The V call is TRBV7-3, the J call TRBJ2-2; 7 nucleotides line up with TRBD1. The ends lost 5 bases at V and 6 bases at J; junction bases unmatched: 9. Germline V gene sequence: CDR1 SGHTA, CDR2 FQGTGA. The CDR3 consists of 15 residues.

The chain carries TRBV5-4 and TRBJ2-1; TRBD1 matches at 8 bases. Trimming removed 6 bases from V and 6 bases from J; junction bases left unmatched: 14. CDR1 and CDR2 (germline): SGHNT, YYREEE (reference sequence). The CDR3 is 16 amino acids. The CDR3 sequence: CASILTPGQASNEQFF. CDR3 sequence (DNA): TGTGCCAGCATCCTGACTCCGGGACAGGCTAGCAATGAGCAGTTCTTC.

V and J are TRBV5-8 and TRBJ2-1, with D perhaps TRBD2 (5 bases). The CDR3 is made up of 15 amino acids. In germline, CDR1 is SGHTS, CDR2 YDEGEE. Trimming removed 2 bases at V and 4 bases at J, with 13 bases between. The CDR3 spells CASSLPIGEYNEQFF. The CDR3 DNA sequence: TGTGCCAGCAGCTTACCCATTGGGGAGTACAATGAGCAGTTCTTC.

The CDR3 reads CASSQDQNRGYGYTF. The CDR3 DNA reads as TGCGCCAGCAGCCAAGATCAGAACAGGGGGTATGGCTACACCTTC. This chain uses TRBV4-3 with TRBJ1-2, with 8 bases matching TRBD1. CDR1 is LGHNA, CDR2 YSLEER, per germline. The CDR3 is made up of 15 amino acids. The ends lost 0 bases at V and 5 bases at J; junction bases unmatched: 5.

This chain links TRBV14 with TRBJ1-4; the D is unclear. The CDR3 contains 15 residues. The V gene lost 4 bases and the J gene lost 0 bases, with 9 bases spanning the gap. The germline V gene encodes CDR1 SGHDN and CDR2 FVKESK. The DNA of the CDR3 is TGTGCCAGCAGCCCAACGACATCAACTAATGAAAAACTGTTTTTT. It encodes CASSPTTSTNEKLFF.